The clone carrying this TCR beta chain was seen a handful of times. Its cognate antigen is unknown. The data derive from a study of beta chain features in type 1 diabetes. Expressed TCRB transcripts got sequenced, as all isolated RNA was reverse transcribed. This table comes from immunoSEQ multiplex PCR, and its TCRdb copy is limited to in-frame clones, with some not included. The profile shows just over 450,000 clones, over 25% of them singletons. Overall study findings and caveats: When cDNA is sequenced, cells with high TCR expression could be over-represented.

This sequence was found in a man younger than 30 in good health. The sequenced material came from naive CD4+ T cells from blood.

In DNA, the CDR3 is TGTGCCAGCAGTGAGGCAGGGGGCGGTGAGACCCAGTACTTC. Protein sequence: CASSEAGGGETQYF. The chain employs TRBV25-1 and TRBJ2-5; 8 bases fit TRBD1. The CDR3 loop spans 14 amino acids. The trim removed 3 bases at V and 5 bases at J, leaving 5 bases unmatched. Germline-derived CDR1 and CDR2 are MGHDK and SYGVNS.